One sample yielded the 11 T cell receptor beta chains listed below, sequenced in a study of long-term antiretroviral therapy in people with HIV. Sequencing relied on immunoSEQ assay v3.0, run at survey level. Only in-frame clones appear in the TCRdb table, and some are missing; sequencing was by immunoSEQ multiplex PCR. The sample lists 25,000 to 30,000 clones; around 90% were seen once. The sample was unsorted PBMCs, taken 1.8 years after starting antiretroviral therapy. The receptor source for this set is a woman aged 18 to 35 with HIV.

The V and J genes are TRBV7-9 and TRBJ1-1, with TRBD1 identical over 7 bases. The CDR3 has 14 amino acids. Germline V gene data show CDR1 as SEHNR and CDR2 as FQNEAQ (reference sequence). With V trimmed by 7 bases and J by 5 bases, 10 bases remained unmatched. The CDR3 spells CASTVTGWETEAFF. The CDR3 bases are TGTGCCAGCACCGTGACAGGGTGGGAGACTGAAGCTTTCTTT.

V gene TRBV15 combines with J gene TRBJ2-2; D is unresolved. Between the trimmed V and J ends, which lost 1 base and 5 bases, there was a span of 11 bases. This CDR3 has 15 residues. Germline assignment: CDR1 LNHNV and CDR2 YYDKDF (reference sequence). The CDR3 DNA sequence: TGTGCCACCAGCAGAGTAGAGCATCGGACCGGGGAGCTGTTTTTT. This sequence encodes CATSRVEHRTGELFF.

The rearrangement joins TRBV7-2 to TRBJ2-7, with 10 bases fitting TRBD1. Per germline, CDR1 SGHTA and CDR2 FQGNSA. The J segment lost 0 bases and the V segment lost 5 bases, leaving 4 bases of the junction unmatched. The CDR3 loop spans 15 amino acids. The CDR3 sequence: CASSLWTGGSYEQYF. CDR3 sequence (DNA): TGTGCCAGCAGCCTCTGGACAGGGGGCTCCTACGAGCAGTACTTC.

A few counts support this clone. This sequence joins TRBV19 and TRBJ1-5; TRBD1 aligns across 7 bases. The germline CDR1 and CDR2 sequences are LNHDA and SQIVND (reference sequence). This CDR3 spans 15 amino acids. Trimming at V came to 6 bases and at J to 5 bases, leaving 10 bases not matched to a gene. CDR3 bases: TGTGCCAGTAGGGGACAGCGTTTCGGGGATCAGCCCCAGCATTTT. Encoded protein: CASRGQRFGDQPQHF. The full variable domain, its missing parts supplied by reference TRBV19 and TRBJ1-5, is DGGITQSPKYLFRKEGQNVTLSCEQNLNHDAMYWYRQDPGQGLRLIYYSQIVNDFQKGDIAEGYSVSREKKESFPLTVTSAQKNPTAFYLCASRGQRFGDQPQHFGDGTRLSIL.

The rearrangement uses TRBV7-2 and TRBJ2-2, with D maybe TRBD1 (6 bases). The CDR3 contains 15 residues. V lost 5 bases, J lost 4 bases, and 14 bases lay in between. Germline V gene data show CDR1 as SGHTA and CDR2 as FQGNSA. The CDR3 region is CASSPETGTTGELFF. The CDR3 DNA reads as TGTGCCAGCAGCCCAGAGACAGGTACCACCGGGGAGCTGTTTTTT.

The genes are TRBV28 and TRBJ2-7, with a weak D call TRBD2 (7 bases). Germline CDR1 is MDHEN and CDR2 is SYDVKM. V lost 7 bases, J lost 2 bases, and 18 bases lay in between. This CDR3 is 15 amino acids long. The CDR3 here is CASTGDPSGPYEQYF. DNA for the CDR3: TGTGCCAGCACAGGGGACCCTAGCGGCCCCTACGAGCAGTACTTC.

This chain connects TRBV7-3 to TRBJ1-1; tentatively, D is TRBD1 (5 bases). This CDR3 contains 14 residues. Germline loops: CDR1 SGHTA, CDR2 FQGTGA. V gave up 5 bases and J gave up 4 bases, with 14 bases separating them. The chain's CDR3 is CASSPDRWSTEAFF. DNA for the CDR3: TGTGCCAGCAGCCCAGACAGATGGAGCACTGAAGCTTTCTTT.

This rearrangement joins TRBV27 to TRBJ2-1; the match to TRBD2 covers 7 bases. V lost 3 bases and J lost 4; bases outside the gene matches: 12. This CDR3 has 17 residues. Per germline, CDR1 MNHEY and CDR2 SMNVEV (reference sequence). CDR3 sequence: CASSFSTPSGLYNEQFF. In DNA form, the CDR3 reads TGTGCCAGCAGTTTCTCCACTCCTAGCGGACTATACAATGAGCAGTTCTTC.

The chain uses TRBV7-9 and TRBJ2-5; a weak D match, TRBD2 (5 bases). Germline V gives CDR1 SEHNR, CDR2 FQNEAQ (reference sequence). The CDR3 spans 14 residues. Trimming pared 0 bases from V and 5 bases from J, leaving 10 bases between. The CDR3: CASSLARGGETQYF. In DNA form, the CDR3 reads TGTGCCAGCAGCTTAGCTCGGGGTGGTGAGACCCAGTACTTC.

The chain links TRBV28 to TRBJ1-2; D is unclear. Trimming shortened V by 1 base and J by 4 bases, and 10 bases separated the two germline ends. This CDR3 is 14 amino acids long. Germline CDR1 reads MDHEN; CDR2 reads SYDVKM. The CDR3 DNA follows: TGTGCCAGCAGTTTATTGGGGTCGGCCTATGGCTACACCTTC. This encodes CASSLLGSAYGYTF.

This clone was picked up a small number of times. The chain carries TRBV4-3 and TRBJ1-4; D remains ambiguous. V lost 3 bases and J 5 bases, leaving 19 bases between the germline ends. The germline V gene has CDR1 LGHNA and CDR2 YSLEER. The CDR3 consists of 17 residues. CDR3 nucleotide sequence: TGCGCCAGCAGCCAGAGACACCTAACCATGGGGAATGAAAAACTGTTTTTT. It codes for CASSQRHLTMGNEKLFF.